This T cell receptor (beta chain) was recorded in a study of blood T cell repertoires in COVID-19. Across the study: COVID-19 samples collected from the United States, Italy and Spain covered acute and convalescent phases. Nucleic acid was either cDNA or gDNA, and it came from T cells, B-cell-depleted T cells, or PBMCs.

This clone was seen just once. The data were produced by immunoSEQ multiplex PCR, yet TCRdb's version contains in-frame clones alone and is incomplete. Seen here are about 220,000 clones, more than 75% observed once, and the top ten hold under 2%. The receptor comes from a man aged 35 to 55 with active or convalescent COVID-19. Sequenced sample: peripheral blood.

The CDR3 is CASSLSSGLWGQGASETQYF. CDR3 DNA sequence: TGTGCCAGCAGTTTATCGTCAGGCTTGTGGGGACAGGGGGCGAGTGAGACCCAGTACTTC. This sequence joins TRBV27 and TRBJ2-5; 12 bases agree with TRBD1. The CDR3 loop spans 20 amino acids. The germline V gene has CDR1 MNHEY and CDR2 SMNVEV (reference sequence). Trimming at V came to 0 bases and at J to 5 bases, leaving 16 bases not matched to a gene.